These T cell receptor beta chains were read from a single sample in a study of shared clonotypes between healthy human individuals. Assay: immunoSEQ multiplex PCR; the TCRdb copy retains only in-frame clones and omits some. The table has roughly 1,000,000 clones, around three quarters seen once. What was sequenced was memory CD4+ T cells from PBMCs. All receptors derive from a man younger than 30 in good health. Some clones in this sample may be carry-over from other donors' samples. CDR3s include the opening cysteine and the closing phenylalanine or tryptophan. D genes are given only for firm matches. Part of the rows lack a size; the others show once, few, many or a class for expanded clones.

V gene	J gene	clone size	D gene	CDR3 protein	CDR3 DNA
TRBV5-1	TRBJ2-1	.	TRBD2	CASSLPLAGMNEQFF	TGCGCCAGCAGCTTGCCGCTAGCGGGGATGAATGAGCAGTTCTTC
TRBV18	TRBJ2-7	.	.	CASSPAENEQYF	TGTGCCAGCTCACCTGCAGAAAACGAGCAGTACTTC
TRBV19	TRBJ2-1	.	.	CASSMRYNEQFF	TGTGCCAGTTCCATGCGGTACAATGAGCAGTTCTTC
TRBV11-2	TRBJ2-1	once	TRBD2	CASSSGTSGRYRYNEQFF	TGTGCCAGCAGCTCTGGGACTAGCGGGAGGTATCGGTACAATGAGCAGTTCTTC
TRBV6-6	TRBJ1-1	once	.	CASSYRQNEAFF	TGTGCCAGCAGTTACCGGCAGAATGAAGCTTTCTTT
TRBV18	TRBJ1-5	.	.	CASSGDMGPQHF	TGTGCCAGCTCCGGGGACATGGGGCCCCAGCATTTT
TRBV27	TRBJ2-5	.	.	CASSLFSPQETQYF	TGTGCCAGCAGTTTATTTTCCCCCCAAGAGACCCAGTACTTC
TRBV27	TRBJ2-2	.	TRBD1	CASTRPGQGIGELFF	TGTGCCAGCACTCGGCCGGGACAGGGCATCGGGGAGCTGTTTTTT
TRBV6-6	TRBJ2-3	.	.	CASSPSFGTQYF	TGTGCCAGCAGCCCTAGCTTCGGTACGCAGTATTTT
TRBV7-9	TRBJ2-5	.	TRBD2	CASSQRGSGKETQYF	TGTGCCAGCAGCCAGCGGGGTAGCGGGAAGGAGACCCAGTACTTC
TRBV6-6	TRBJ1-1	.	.	CASSRHPTTARFF	TGTGCCAGCAGCAGACACCCCACGACAGCCCGTTTCTTT
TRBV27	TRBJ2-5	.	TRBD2	CASSQSLTGGSETQYF	TGTGCCAGCAGTCAGTCCCTCACGGGAGGGTCAGAGACCCAGTACTTC
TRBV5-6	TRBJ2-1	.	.	CASSLELAQRGEQFF	TGTGCCAGCAGCTTGGAACTAGCCCAAAGGGGTGAGCAGTTCTTC
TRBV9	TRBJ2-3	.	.	CASSAGTISDTQYF	TGTGCCAGCAGCGCCGGGACAATATCAGATACGCAGTATTTT
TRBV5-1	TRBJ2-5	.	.	CASSLLFGGQETQYF	TGCGCCAGCAGCTTACTCTTCGGCGGGCAAGAGACCCAGTACTTC
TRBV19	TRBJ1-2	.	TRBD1	CASNLLNQGAFTF	TGTGCCAGTAACCTCCTAAACCAGGGGGCTTTCACCTTC
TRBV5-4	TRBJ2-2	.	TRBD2	CASSLGTSGHSNTGELFF	TGTGCCAGCAGCTTGGGGACTAGCGGGCACTCGAACACCGGGGAGCTGTTTTTT
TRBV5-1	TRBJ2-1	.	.	CASSLSVGSILYNEQFF	TGCGCCAGCAGCTTATCGGTGGGGAGTATACTTTACAATGAGCAGTTCTTC
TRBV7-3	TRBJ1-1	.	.	CASSLVAGNTEAFF	TGTGCCAGCAGCTTAGTGGCAGGGAACACTGAAGCTTTCTTT
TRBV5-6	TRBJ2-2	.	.	CASSLDGNLRSGELFF	TGTGCCAGCAGCTTGGACGGGAACCTACGGAGCGGGGAGCTGTTTTTT
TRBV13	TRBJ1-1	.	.	CASSANKRGRGSNTEAFF	TGTGCCAGCAGCGCCAACAAACGCGGGAGGGGGTCGAACACTGAAGCTTTCTTT